This T cell receptor beta chain was recorded in a study of cytomegalovirus exposure and HLA in healthy donors. Whole-study context: The Caucasian-associated ancestry cluster contained 81% of the approximately 410 genotyped donors. The study's findings and limits: Later findings reportedly placed an Asian-associated ancestry cluster below the roughly 690-donor mean for N-insertions. In a later analysis, V- and J-gene trimming of beta chains associated with a DCLRE1C missense variant, replicated independently.

With 60 Vbeta and 13 Jbeta primers, the PCR was carried out. TCRdb's table, derived via immunoSEQ multiplex PCR, lists solely in-frame clones and lacks some. The sample contains approximately 88,000 clones, roughly 80% of which appear only once. J was trimmed by 2 bases and V by 5 bases; bases with no gene match: 2. This CDR3 spans 14 amino acids. The germline V gene encodes CDR1 SGHTA and CDR2 FQGNSA. This clone showed up just a few times. Antigen: not known. The chain joins TRBV7-2 to TRBJ2-2; 7 bases agree with TRBD2. The TCR comes from a man younger than 40 in good health and CMV-seronegative. The specimen sequenced was PBMCs. CDR3 protein: CASSRDYNTGELFF. CDR3 sequence (DNA): TGTGCCAGCAGCAGGGACTATAACACCGGGGAGCTGTTTTTT.